The 32 T cell receptor beta chains below all came from one sample that was sequenced in a study of CD8 T cells in Susac syndrome. cDNA came from approximately 0.5 to 1 ug RNA primed by random hexamers. Via MiXCR, TCRdb re-called the immunoSEQ multiplex PCR reads, giving one row per CDR3 protein. This sample has approximately 190,000 distinct CDR3 sequences, with roughly 95% found just once. Sequencing input: CD4+ T cells from PBMCs. Source of these receptors: a human donor with Susac syndrome.

The chain is built from TRBV27 and TRBJ1-1; D gene unclear. Germline lookup yields CDR1 MNHEY and CDR2 SMNVEV (reference sequence). The length of the CDR3 is 15 residues. Trimming stripped 5 bases from V and 0 bases from J, with 13 bases between. CDR3 nucleotide sequence: TGTGCCAGCAGTCCTACCGGGGTTTTGAACACTGAAGCTTTCTTT. Amino acid sequence: CASSPTGVLNTEAFF.

The genes are TRBV14 and TRBJ2-7; D remains unclear. The CDR3 extends over 14 amino acids. Trimming pared 2 bases from V and 2 bases from J, leaving 10 bases between. The V gene's germline CDR1 is SGHDN and CDR2 FVKESK. In DNA, the CDR3 is TGTGCCAGCAGCCAACAGGCAGGCCCCTACGAGCAGTACTTC. It encodes CASSQQAGPYEQYF. Variable domain in full (rest from reference TRBV14 and TRBJ2-7): EAGVTQFPSHSVIEKGQTVTLRCDPISGHDNLYWYRRVMGKEIKFLLHFVKESKQDESGMPNNRFLAERTGGTYSTLKVQPAELEDSGVYFCASSQQAGPYEQYFGPGTRLTVT.

The chain uses TRBV29-1 and TRBJ1-1; 7 nucleotides line up with TRBD1. Germline V gene sequence: CDR1 SQVTM, CDR2 ANQGSEA. The CDR3 covers 13 residues. The V segment lost 6 bases and the J segment 1 base; nucleotides outside the gene matches: 5. CDR3 nucleotides: TGCAGCGTGCCGGACAGGACGAACACTGAAGCTTTCTTT. It is translated as CSVPDRTNTEAFF.

The chain carries TRBV5-4 and TRBJ2-2; the match to TRBD1 covers 7 bases. CDR3 length: 17 residues. The germline V gene has CDR1 SGHNT and CDR2 YYREEE (reference sequence). V lost 4 bases to trimming and J lost 4 bases; unmatched junction nucleotides: 13. The CDR3 spells CASSPRRQGSGTGELFF. CDR3 nucleotides: TGTGCCAGCAGCCCCCGTCGACAGGGCTCGGGCACCGGGGAGCTGTTTTTT.

J is TRBJ1-5 and V is TRBV12-3 or TRBV12-4; tentatively, D is TRBD1 (6 bases). CDR3 length: 15 amino acids. V lost 7 bases, J lost 4 bases, and 17 bases lay in between. CDR3 sequence (DNA): TGTGCCAGCACCCCAACCGGGACAATTAATCAGCCCCAGCATTTT. It codes for CASTPTGTINQPQHF.

This clonotype occurred once. V is TRBV21-1 and J is TRBJ1-4; the table gives TRBD1 as D, unverified against the DNA. TRBV21-1 corresponds to a pseudogene. The CDR3 loop spans 18 amino acids. The CDR3 coding sequence is TGTGCCAGCAGCAAAGGGGAGACAGGGAGCGCAACTAATGAAAAACTGTTTTTT. Translation gives CASSKGETGSATNEKLFF.

This rearrangement joins TRBV5-1 to TRBJ2-5, with TRBD1 as a possible D gene (6 bases). V was pared by 0 bases and J by 6 bases, with 9 bases between. Germline assignment: CDR1 SGHRS and CDR2 YFSETQ. The CDR3 loop spans 13 amino acids. CDR3 nucleotides: TGCGCCAGCAGCTTGGTAGGGGGACAGACCCAGTACTTC. Translating it yields CASSLVGGQTQYF. The entire variable domain, with the rest obtained from reference TRBV5-1 and TRBJ2-5, is as follows: KAGVTQTPRYLIKTRGQQVTLSCSPISGHRSVSWYQQTPGQGLQFLFEYFSETQRNKGNFPGRFSGRQFSNSRSEMNVSTLELGDSALYLCASSLVGGQTQYFGPGTRLLVL.

V and J are TRBV29-1 and TRBJ2-7, with TRBD1 identical over 8 bases. The junction had 4 bases not matched to a gene; V was cut back by 4 bases and J by 5 bases. Germline values: CDR1 SQVTM, CDR2 ANQGSEA. The length of the CDR3 is 12 residues. The CDR3 DNA is TGCAGCGTTGCAGGACAGGGTGACGAGCAGTACTTC. It codes for CSVAGQGDEQYF.

CDR3 bases: TGTGCCAGCAGCGCGGGACAAGACAATGAGCAGTTCTTC. Its translation: CASSAGQDNEQFF. The chain has TRBV5-4 and TRBJ2-1; D tentatively reads TRBD1 or TRBD2 (6 bases each). V lost 4 bases and J lost 5, with 10 bases in between. Germline V gene data show CDR1 as SGHNT and CDR2 as YYREEE (reference sequence). There are 13 residues in the CDR3.

V and J are TRBV11-2 and TRBJ2-3; 8 bases align to TRBD2. Trimming at V came to 3 bases and at J to 1 base, leaving 3 bases not matched to a gene. This CDR3 spans 15 amino acids. Germline CDR1 SGHAT, CDR2 FQNNGV. CDR3 in DNA: TGTGCCAGCAGCTTTTTTAGCGGGGGCACAGATACGCAGTATTTT. It encodes CASSFFSGGTDTQYF.

The chain is built from TRBV19 and TRBJ2-6, with TRBD1 as a possible D gene (5 bases). The germline CDR1 and CDR2 sequences are LNHDA and SQIVND (reference sequence). Trimming stripped 2 bases from V and 2 bases from J, with 10 bases between. This CDR3 is built from 16 residues. CDR3 sequence: CASSIQGLAGANVLTF. The DNA of the CDR3 is TGTGCCAGTAGTATACAGGGATTGGCTGGGGCCAACGTCCTGACTTTC. The whole variable domain, remainder taken from reference TRBV19 and TRBJ2-6, is DGGITQSPKYLFRKEGQNVTLSCEQNLNHDAMYWYRQDPGQGLRLIYYSQIVNDFQKGDIAEGYSVSREKKESFPLTVTSAQKNPTAFYLCASSIQGLAGANVLTFGAGSRLTVL.

This rearrangement joins TRBV7-2 to TRBJ1-5; no clear D. The CDR3 length is 13 residues. Trimming shortened V by 5 bases and J by 4 bases, and 9 bases separated the two germline ends. Germline lookup yields CDR1 SGHTA and CDR2 FQGNSA. The CDR3 loop reads CASSPIRNQPQHF. CDR3 in DNA: TGTGCCAGCAGCCCAATTAGGAATCAGCCCCAGCATTTT.

This sequence joins TRBV2 and TRBJ1-2; 8 bases align to TRBD1. J gave up 8 bases and V 5 bases, and 7 bases lay outside the gene matches. Germline V gives CDR1 SNHLY, CDR2 FYNNEI. This CDR3 has 13 residues. CDR3 sequence: CASSYIQGAGYTF. The CDR3 DNA is TGTGCCAGCAGTTATATCCAGGGGGCCGGCTACACCTTC.

This chain links TRBV20-1 with TRBJ2-3, with 14 bases fitting TRBD2. In germline, CDR1 is DFQATT, CDR2 SNEGSKA (reference sequence). This CDR3 region has 15 residues. Unmatched junction bases numbered 6, after V lost 6 bases and J lost 4 bases. CDR3 nucleotide sequence: TGCAGTGCCCCAAGGACTAGCGGGGGGCCAGATACGCAGTATTTT. Encoded protein: CSAPRTSGGPDTQYF.

The rearrangement links TRBV20-1 to TRBJ1-2, with D perhaps TRBD1 (5 bases). There are 11 residues in the CDR3. Germline assignment: CDR1 DFQATT and CDR2 SNEGSKA (reference sequence). The V gene lost 3 bases and the J gene lost 8 bases, with 10 bases spanning the gap. This chain's CDR3 is CSASWGGGYTF. The DNA of the CDR3 is TGCAGTGCTAGTTGGGGCGGAGGCTACACCTTC.

The J gene is TRBJ2-7, the V gene TRBV7-6; 8 nucleotides match TRBD2. V shed 5 bases and J 3 bases; nucleotides not matched to a gene: 9. The germline V gene encodes CDR1 SGHVS and CDR2 FNYEAQ. The CDR3 is made up of 15 amino acids. The CDR3 sequence is CASSDGTRGVYEQYF. The CDR3 region has the DNA TGTGCCAGCAGCGACGGGACTAGGGGTGTCTACGAGCAGTACTTC.

V gene TRBV10-3 combines with J gene TRBJ2-3; TRBD1 matches at 7 bases. V dropped 5 bases and J dropped 3; count of bases not matched to a gene: 8. This CDR3 comprises 15 residues. CDR1 and CDR2 (germline): ENHRY, SYGVKD. The CDR3 DNA sequence: TGTGCCATCAGTCCCGGGACAGCAGGGACAGATACGCAGTATTTT. Its translation: CAISPGTAGTDTQYF.

The rearrangement joins TRBV9 to TRBJ1-5; D is perhaps TRBD1 (5 bases). V was clipped by 2 bases and J by 0 bases, with 9 bases between them. The CDR3 spans 15 residues. Germline V gene lookup returns CDR1 SGDLS and CDR2 YYNGEE. CDR3 region: CASSVSGASNQPQHF. The CDR3 nucleotides read TGTGCCAGCAGCGTCTCCGGGGCTAGCAATCAGCCCCAGCATTTT.

The rearrangement uses TRBV3-1 and TRBJ1-2, with D perhaps TRBD1 (5 bases). CDR1 is LGHDT and CDR2 is YNNKEL in the germline V gene (reference sequence). This CDR3 has 17 amino acids. V lost 2 bases and J 3 bases, leaving 19 bases between the germline ends. The CDR3 DNA reads as TGTGCCAGCAGCCAATTTGTCTTTCGGGGGGGTTACTATGGCTACACCTTC. Translated: CASSQFVFRGGYYGYTF.

V is TRBV7-8 and J is TRBJ2-5, with 7 bases matching TRBD2. The CDR3 runs to 15 residues. Germline CDR1 and CDR2: SGHVS and FQNEAQ. Trimming removed 5 bases from V and 2 bases from J; junction bases left unmatched: 8. The CDR3: CASSPTGRGQETQYF. DNA for the CDR3: TGTGCCAGCAGCCCGACTGGGAGGGGTCAAGAGACCCAGTACTTC.

The chain uses TRBV6-2 or TRBV6-3 and TRBJ2-6, with D possibly being TRBD1 (6 bases). This CDR3 spans 18 amino acids. Trimming cost V 5 bases and J 4 bases, with 21 bases left between them. Per germline, CDR1 MNHEY and CDR2 SVGEGT. CDR3 in amino acids: CASSPQGFRSSGANVLTF. The CDR3 nucleotides read TGTGCCAGCAGTCCCCAGGGGTTCCGGTCTTCAGGGGCCAACGTCCTGACTTTC.

The chain uses TRBV6-5 and TRBJ2-5; perhaps TRBD2 as D (6 bases). The CDR3 runs 13 residues. V dropped 2 bases and J dropped 4 bases, with 8 bases sitting between them. Germline V CDR1 and CDR2: MNHEY, SVGAGI. The CDR3, as DNA: TGTGCCAGCAGTTACAGCGGGCGAGAGACCCAGTACTTC. As protein: CASSYSGRETQYF.

The rearrangement uses TRBV7-9 and TRBJ2-1; 10 bases match TRBD2. The CDR3 has 16 amino acids. J lost 4 bases, V lost 0 bases, and 3 bases had no gene match. Germline lookup yields CDR1 SEHNR and CDR2 FQNEAQ (reference sequence). CDR3 DNA sequence: TGTGCCAGCAGCTTAGCGCGGACTAGCGGATACAATGAGCAGTTCTTC. Its translation is CASSLARTSGYNEQFF.

The chain couples TRBV30 to TRBJ2-2, with 8 bases matching TRBD2. CDR1 is GTSNPN and CDR2 is SVGIG in the germline V gene (reference sequence). V gave up 6 bases and J gave up 5 bases; unmatched junction bases: 8. This CDR3 comprises 14 residues. CDR3 sequence reads: CACQRGGFTGELFF. The CDR3 DNA sequence: TGTGCCTGCCAACGGGGGGGCTTTACCGGGGAGCTGTTTTTT.

The CDR3 DNA reads as TGCAGTGCTTGTAGCGGGGGGGACATAGAGACCCAGTACTTC. This encodes CSACSGGDIETQYF. The rearrangement links TRBV20-1 to TRBJ2-5, with 11 positions matching TRBD2. This CDR3 comprises 14 residues. V gave up 5 bases and J gave up 4 bases; unmatched junction bases: 6. Germline values: CDR1 DFQATT, CDR2 SNEGSKA (reference sequence).

The gene calls are TRBV7-9 and TRBJ1-5; no definite D call. From germline, CDR1 is SEHNR and CDR2 FQNEAQ (reference sequence). This CDR3 has 13 residues. V lost 3 bases and J lost 7, with 10 bases in between. The CDR3 nucleotides read TGTGCCAGCAGCTTTGGTATAAGACAGCCCCAGCATTTT. This encodes CASSFGIRQPQHF.

The chain is built from TRBV12-3 or TRBV12-4 and TRBJ2-3; D might be TRBD2 (5 bases). The CDR3 consists of 15 residues. The V end was cut by 6 bases, the J end by 3 bases, with 16 bases between. CDR3: CASSFGVSRTDTQYF. DNA of the CDR3: TGTGCCAGCAGCTTCGGGGTATCTAGGACAGATACGCAGTATTTT.

This clonotype has only one observation. For the CDR3, the DNA is TGTGCCTGGGACCAATGGAGCGGGGGGAACGAGCAGTACTTC. This encodes CAWDQWSGGNEQYF. This chain uses TRBV30 with TRBJ2-7; TRBD2 matches 9 bases. V dropped 5 bases and J dropped 5; count of bases not matched to a gene: 10. This CDR3 has 14 residues. Germline V gene data show CDR1 as GTSNPN and CDR2 as SVGIG (reference sequence). The full variable domain, its missing parts supplied by reference TRBV30 and TRBJ2-7, is SQTIHQWPATLVQPVGSPLSLECTVEGTSNPNLYWYRQAAGRGLQLLFYSVGIGQISSEVPQNLSASRPQDRQFILSSKKLLLSDSGFYLCAWDQWSGGNEQYFGPGTRLTVT.

The chain couples TRBV20-1 to TRBJ2-1; 9 bases fit TRBD2. V dropped 3 bases and J dropped 3; count of bases not matched to a gene: 3. CDR3 length: 14 residues. The germline CDR1 and CDR2 sequences are DFQATT and SNEGSKA (reference sequence). CDR3 in DNA: TGCAGTGCTAGGCGGGGGGGGAACTACAATGAGCAGTTCTTC. Amino acid sequence: CSARRGGNYNEQFF.

V usage is TRBV5-1 and J usage is TRBJ1-2; D is uncertain. CDR1 is SGHRS and CDR2 is YFSETQ in the germline V gene. Trimming took off 0 bases at V and 4 bases at J, with 7 bases between the two ends. The CDR3 length is 13 residues. The CDR3 loop reads CASSLGNFYGYTF. CDR3 DNA sequence: TGCGCCAGCAGCTTGGGCAATTTCTATGGCTACACCTTC.

The chain links TRBV7-2 to TRBJ2-1; 9 positions match TRBD2. V lost 5 bases and J lost 2; bases outside the gene matches: 4. The CDR3 sequence is 15 residues long. Germline V gives CDR1 SGHTA, CDR2 FQGNSA. Here the CDR3 reads CASSPRTSAYNEQFF. In DNA form, the CDR3 reads TGTGCCAGCAGCCCCCGGACTAGCGCCTACAATGAGCAGTTCTTC.

The gene calls are TRBV20-1 and TRBJ1-1, with 9 bases aligning to TRBD1. Trimming at V came to 0 bases and at J to 5 bases, leaving 4 bases not matched to a gene. CDR1 and CDR2 from the germline V gene are DFQATT and SNEGSKA (reference sequence). The CDR3 length is 14 residues. This CDR3 reads CSARDRGQGTEAFF. The CDR3 coding sequence is TGCAGTGCTAGAGATAGGGGACAGGGAACTGAAGCTTTCTTT.